These 23 T cell receptor beta chains came from one sample sequenced in a study of blood T cell repertoires in COVID-19 (TCRdb year 2020). The library was generated by the immunoSEQ multiplex PCR assay. Drawn from immuneACCESS, this table holds only the in-frame rearrangements with V and J called that TCRdb kept. Clones are partly lost; checked studies trace under half to an unresolved V gene and leave the rest unexplained. Here the sample has 50,000 to 70,000 clones; about 93% occur a single time. The top ten clonotypes cover roughly 9.2% of the sample. Sequencing was carried out using peripheral blood. Receptors were obtained from a woman aged 80 or over with active COVID-19.

V and J are TRBV3-1 (or the pseudogene TRBV3-2) and TRBJ2-7; D remains ambiguous. This CDR3 region has 14 residues. CDR1 is LGHDT and CDR2 is YNNKEL in the germline V gene (reference sequence). V shed 4 bases and J shed 1 base, with 11 bases lying between them. For the CDR3, the DNA is TGTGCCAGCAGCCCGACTGAAACATCCTACGAGCAGTACGTC. It yields the protein CASSPTETSYEQYV.

The chain combines TRBV6-6 with TRBJ1-5; D gene uncertain. Deletions cut 8 bases from V and 3 bases from J, with 11 bases between. The length of the CDR3 is 13 residues. The V gene's germline CDR1 is MNHNY and CDR2 SVGAGI (reference sequence). This CDR3 is CASVQGVNQPQHF. CDR3 coding DNA: TGTGCCAGCGTTCAAGGAGTCAATCAGCCCCAGCATTTT.

The rearrangement links TRBV28 to TRBJ1-1, with D perhaps matching TRBD1 (5 bases). Deletions cut 5 bases from V and 0 bases from J, with 19 bases between. CDR1 is MDHEN, CDR2 SYDVKM, per germline. The CDR3 extends over 17 amino acids. The CDR3 here is CASSLPSAGVMNTEAFF. In nucleotides, the CDR3 is TGTGCCAGCAGTCTCCCGTCGGCGGGGGTAATGAACACTGAAGCTTTCTTT.

CDR3 bases: TGTGCCAGCAGACGTCCCGGGACAGGGTTCAACGAGCAGTACTTC. Its protein product is CASRRPGTGFNEQYF. J is TRBJ2-7 and V is TRBV2, with 9 bases that match TRBD1. With 6 bases clipped from V and 5 bases from J, the junction kept 11 bases outside the gene matches. Germline V CDR1 and CDR2: SNHLY, FYNNEI. The CDR3 covers 15 residues. The variable domain in full, with the rest retrieved from reference TRBV2 and TRBJ2-7, is EPEVTQTPSHQVTQMGQEVILRCVPISNHLYFYWYRQILGQKVEFLVSFYNNEISEKSEIFDDQFSVERPDGSNFTLKIRSTKLEDSAMYFCASRRPGTGFNEQYFGPGTRLTVT.

The V gene is TRBV15, the J gene TRBJ1-3; a possible D gene is TRBD1 (6 bases). V lost 5 bases to trimming and J lost 3 bases, with 14 bases between them. Per germline, CDR1 LNHNV and CDR2 YYDKDF (reference sequence). This CDR3 is 15 amino acids long. The CDR3 here is CATSLDRSDGNTIYF. The CDR3 nucleotides are TGTGCCACCAGCCTAGACAGGTCTGATGGAAACACCATATATTTT.

This sequence joins TRBV12-3 or TRBV12-4 and TRBJ2-3; D ambiguous. The V gene lost 3 bases and the J gene lost 3 bases, with 4 bases spanning the gap. CDR3 length: 12 amino acids. The CDR3 DNA is TGTGCCAGCAGTTTTCAGACAGATACGCAGTATTTT. Encoded protein: CASSFQTDTQYF.

V and J are TRBV6-6 and TRBJ2-5; TRBD1 matches 10 bases. The CDR3 length is 14 residues. With 5 bases clipped from V and 4 bases from J, the junction kept 4 bases outside the gene matches. Germline lookup yields CDR1 MNHNY and CDR2 SVGAGI (reference sequence). This chain's CDR3 is CASSHRDRGETQYF. The CDR3 DNA is TGTGCCAGCAGTCACCGGGACAGGGGAGAGACCCAGTACTTC.

The chain uses TRBV2 and TRBJ1-2; no definite D call. V was shortened by 8 bases and J by 2 bases, with 12 bases between the two germline ends. Germline V gene lookup returns CDR1 SNHLY and CDR2 FYNNEI. This CDR3 has 13 residues. CDR3 protein: CASAVGGNYGYTF. In nucleotides, the CDR3 is TGTGCCAGCGCCGTAGGAGGGAACTATGGCTACACCTTC.

The chain links TRBV5-4 to TRBJ2-4; D unresolved. Looked up from germline, CDR1 is SGHNT and CDR2 is YYREEE (reference sequence). CDR3 length equals 14 residues. The V and J ends lost 4 bases and 9 bases respectively, with 17 bases between them. The CDR3 region is CASSPLQPVTIQYF. CDR3 coding DNA: TGTGCCAGCAGCCCGCTTCAACCGGTAACCATTCAGTACTTC.

The genes are TRBV6-6 and TRBJ2-7; 8 bases fit TRBD1. The germline V gene encodes CDR1 MNHNY and CDR2 SVGAGI (reference sequence). The CDR3 has 14 amino acids. Germline trimming cut 2 bases from V and 7 bases from J; bases unmatched to any gene: 7. This CDR3 reads CASSYPEDREEQYF. The CDR3 DNA reads as TGTGCCAGCAGTTACCCTGAGGACAGGGAGGAGCAGTACTTC.

V is TRBV6-1 and J is TRBJ2-1, with D possibly TRBD1 on 6 matching bases. From germline, CDR1 is MNHNS and CDR2 SASEGT. The CDR3 sequence is 15 residues long. V shed 1 base and J shed 4 bases, with 11 bases lying between them. CDR3 residues: CASSEVQGFYNEQFF. CDR3 DNA: TGTGCCAGCAGTGAAGTCCAGGGGTTTTACAATGAGCAGTTCTTC.

The chain joins TRBV19 to TRBJ2-2, with 7 bases that match TRBD1. CDR3 length equals 16 residues. Germline loops: CDR1 LNHDA, CDR2 SQIVND (reference sequence). Trimming removed 4 bases from V and 2 bases from J; junction bases left unmatched: 7. CDR3 nucleotide sequence: TGTGCCAGTAGTACAGGGGGACATATTAACACCGGGGAGCTGTTTTTT. Translating gives CASSTGGHINTGELFF.

This chain links TRBV7-8 with TRBJ1-2; D gene uncertain. Germline values: CDR1 SGHVS, CDR2 FQNEAQ. V was trimmed by 0 bases and J by 2 bases, leaving 10 bases between them. This CDR3 has 15 residues. The CDR3 sequence: CASSLAAVINYGYTF. The CDR3 DNA follows: TGTGCCAGCAGCTTAGCGGCAGTTATCAACTATGGCTACACCTTC.

The chain employs TRBV7-9 and TRBJ2-1, with a tentative D call TRBD2 (6 bases). This CDR3 region has 16 residues. The ends were cut back, 5 bases at V and 2 bases at J, with 16 bases in the middle. Looked up from germline, CDR1 is SEHNR and CDR2 is FQNEAQ (reference sequence). In DNA form, the CDR3 reads TGTGCCAGCAGCCCAAAGACTAGTCGGACCTACAATGAGCAGTTCTTC. The encoded protein is CASSPKTSRTYNEQFF.

The chain links TRBV5-4 to TRBJ2-7; TRBD1 might be the D (6 bases). CDR1 SGHNT and CDR2 YYREEE come from the germline V gene (reference sequence). V gave up 0 bases and J gave up 2 bases, with 9 bases separating them. The CDR3 sequence is 14 residues long. The DNA of the CDR3 is TGTGCCAGCAGCTTGGACAGGACAGCCTACGAGCAGTACTTC. This sequence encodes CASSLDRTAYEQYF.

The J gene is TRBJ2-7, the V gene TRBV12-3 or TRBV12-4; 8 nucleotides align to TRBD2. The CDR3 has 13 residues. After removal of 8 bases from V and 2 bases from J, the junction contained 5 bases not matched to a gene. The CDR3 loop is CASAGLGAYEQYF. CDR3 bases: TGTGCCAGCGCGGGACTAGGCGCCTACGAGCAGTACTTC.

The CDR3 loop reads CASSQGSGLAGGSSYNEQFF. The CDR3 nucleotides are TGTGCCAGCAGCCAAGGTAGTGGACTAGCGGGAGGTAGCTCCTACAATGAGCAGTTCTTC. The chain is built from TRBV4-2 and TRBJ2-1; 14 bases align to TRBD2. The germline CDR1 and CDR2 sequences are LGHNA and YNFKEQ. V dropped 1 base and J dropped 0; count of bases not matched to a gene: 8. This CDR3 spans 20 amino acids.

The gene calls are TRBV5-1 and TRBJ1-2; weak D call: TRBD1 (6 bases). Trimming removed 4 bases from V and 5 bases from J, with 12 bases in between. CDR3 length: 13 residues. Germline values: CDR1 SGHRS, CDR2 YFSETQ. CDR3 amino acids: CASSRDTNYGYTF. The DNA of the CDR3 is TGCGCCAGCAGCCGGGACACAAATTATGGCTACACCTTC.

This clone occurred once. J is TRBJ2-3 and V is TRBV5-6; tentative D call: TRBD1 (7 bases). V dropped 0 bases and J dropped 7 bases, with 27 bases sitting between them. The CDR3 is made up of 19 amino acids. CDR1 is SGHDT, CDR2 YYEEEE, per germline. The CDR3 DNA is TGTGCCAGCAGCTTGGGACAGGGAGGAGGAGCCGCGCCCATTAATACGCAGTATTTT. It specifies CASSLGQGGGAAPINTQYF. The whole variable domain, remainder taken from reference TRBV5-6 and TRBJ2-3, is DAGVTQSPTHLIKTRGQQVTLRCSPKSGHDTVSWYQQALGQGPQFIFQYYEEEERQRGNFPDRFSGHQFPNYSSELNVNALLLGDSALYLCASSLGQGGGAAPINTQYFGPGTRLTVL.

CDR3: CASSAQGELFF. In nucleotides, the CDR3 is TGTGCCAGCAGCGCCCAGGGGGAACTGTTTTTT. V gene TRBV28 combines with J gene TRBJ1-4; 7 bases are a match to TRBD1. V dropped 6 bases and J dropped 12; count of bases not matched to a gene: 4. The CDR3 consists of 11 residues. Germline CDR1 reads MDHEN; CDR2 reads SYDVKM.

This chain uses TRBV19 with TRBJ2-1; D perhaps matches TRBD2 (7 bases). Trimming stripped 6 bases from V and 11 bases from J, with 14 bases between. Per germline, CDR1 LNHDA and CDR2 SQIVND (reference sequence). The CDR3 covers 12 residues. The CDR3 is CASRHREGKQFF. CDR3 nucleotides: TGTGCCAGTAGGCACAGGGAGGGAAAGCAGTTCTTC.

This chain connects TRBV7-2 to TRBJ1-1; 9 bases are shared with TRBD1. The CDR3 loop spans 16 amino acids. The germline V gene has CDR1 SGHTA and CDR2 FQGNSA. Losses at the gene ends were 4 bases for V and 1 base for J; bases not matched to a gene: 7. Here the CDR3 DNA reads TGTGCCAGCAGCTCGGAAACAGGGGGCGCGAACACTGAAGCTTTCTTT. It translates to CASSSETGGANTEAFF.

The chain uses TRBV4-1 and TRBJ1-1; the D is unclear. This CDR3 is built from 15 residues. Germline CDR1 MGHRA, CDR2 YSYEKL. V gave up 4 bases and J gave up 2 bases, with 14 bases separating them. CDR3 sequence reads: CASSPTPTFNTEAFF. The CDR3 nucleotides read TGCGCCAGCAGCCCCACCCCTACTTTCAACACTGAAGCTTTCTTT.